This T cell receptor (beta chain) was captured by sequencing in a study of blood T cell repertoires in COVID-19. Study as a whole: Material from acute and convalescent COVID-19 was sourced from the United States, Italy and Spain. From T cells, B-cell-depleted T cells, or PBMCs came the material, which was cDNA or gDNA.

Original processing methods: Amplifying reference gene primers gave estimates of nucleated cell counts. TCRdb keeps only in-frame clones here, not all; method: immunoSEQ multiplex PCR. The D gene and trimming were derived from the DNA, and the V and J assignments and clone size from that table. The table has around 180,000 clones, approximately 85% seen once. CDR3 size: 14 residues. Trimming removed 4 bases from V and 0 bases from J, with 11 bases in between. Germline CDR1 reads SGHDT; CDR2 reads YYEEEE. The chain has TRBV5-6 and TRBJ2-7; D is possibly TRBD1 (6 bases). The clonotype was recovered from a human donor with active or convalescent COVID-19. The donor label of this sample is uncertain. The sequenced sample was peripheral blood. CDR3 nucleotides: TGTGCCAGCAGCCTCGGGACAATCTCCTACGAGCAGTACTTC. Translated: CASSLGTISYEQYF. Filled out from reference TRBV5-6 and TRBJ2-7, the complete variable domain reads DAGVTQSPTHLIKTRGQQVTLRCSPKSGHDTVSWYQQALGQGPQFIFQYYEEEERQRGNFPDRFSGHQFPNYSSELNVNALLLGDSALYLCASSLGTISYEQYFGPGTRLTVT.